The T cell receptor beta chain described here comes from a study of human thymus T cells. General study points: Related studies noted strongly shared thymic repertoires across unrelated people. V and J gene usage appeared biased in thymic and blood repertoires.

Repertoires were generated with immunoSEQ multiplex PCR, while TCRdb's copy carries only in-frame clones and drops some. Found here are about 78,000 clones, just over 95% of them singletons; the top ten hold roughly 0.031%. Resections removed during corrective heart surgery provided the thymus tissue used. All donors were healthy Finnish infants who were undergoing corrective surgery to treat congenital heart defects. This clone was picked up one time. Its antigen is not identified. The CDR3 spans 19 residues. CDR1 and CDR2 (germline): SGHNT, YENEEA. V lost 2 bases and J lost 0; bases outside the gene matches: 12.

The rearrangement links TRBV11-3 to TRBJ1-4; TRBD1 matches 7 bases. This TCR derives from a boy in the first two years of life with a congenital heart defect but otherwise immunologically healthy. Specimen: thymus tissue. DNA of the CDR3: TGTGCCAGCAGCTTAACTAGACAGGGTCTCGGAGCAACTAATGAAAAACTGTTTTTT. Translation gives CASSLTRQGLGATNEKLFF.